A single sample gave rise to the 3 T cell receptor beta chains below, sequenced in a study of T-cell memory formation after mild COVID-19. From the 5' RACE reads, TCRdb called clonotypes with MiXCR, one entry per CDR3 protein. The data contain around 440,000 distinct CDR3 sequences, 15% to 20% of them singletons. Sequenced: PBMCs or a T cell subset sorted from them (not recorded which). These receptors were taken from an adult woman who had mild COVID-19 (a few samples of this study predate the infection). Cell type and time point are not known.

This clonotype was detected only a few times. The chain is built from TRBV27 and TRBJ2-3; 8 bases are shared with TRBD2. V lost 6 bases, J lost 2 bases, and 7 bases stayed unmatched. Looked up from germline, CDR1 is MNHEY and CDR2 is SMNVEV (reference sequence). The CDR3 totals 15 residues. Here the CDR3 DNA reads TGTGCCAGCAGGACCGGAGCGGGGGACACAGATACGCAGTATTTT. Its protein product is CASRTGAGDTDTQYF.

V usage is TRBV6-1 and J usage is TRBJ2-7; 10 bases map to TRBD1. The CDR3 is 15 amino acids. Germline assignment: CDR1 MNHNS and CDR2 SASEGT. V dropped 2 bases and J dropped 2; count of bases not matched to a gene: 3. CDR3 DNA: TGTGCCAGCAGTGAAACGACAGGGGGCCCCTACGAGCAGTACTTC. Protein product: CASSETTGGPYEQYF.

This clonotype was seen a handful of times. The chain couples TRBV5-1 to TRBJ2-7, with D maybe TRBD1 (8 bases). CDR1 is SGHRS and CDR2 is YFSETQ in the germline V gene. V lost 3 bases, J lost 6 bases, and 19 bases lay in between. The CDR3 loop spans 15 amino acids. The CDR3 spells CASSSDREGHLEQYF. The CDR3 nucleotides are TGCGCCAGCAGCTCGGACAGGGAGGGCCATCTCGAGCAGTACTTC.